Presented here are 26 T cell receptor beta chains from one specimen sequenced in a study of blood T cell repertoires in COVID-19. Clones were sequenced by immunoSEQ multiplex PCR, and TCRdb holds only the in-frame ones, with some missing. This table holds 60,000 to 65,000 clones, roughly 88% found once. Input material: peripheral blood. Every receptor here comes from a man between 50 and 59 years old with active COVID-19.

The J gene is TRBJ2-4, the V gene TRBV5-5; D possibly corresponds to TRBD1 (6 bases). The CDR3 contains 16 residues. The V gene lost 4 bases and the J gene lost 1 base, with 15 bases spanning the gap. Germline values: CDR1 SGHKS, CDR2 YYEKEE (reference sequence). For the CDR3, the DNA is TGTGCCAGCAGCGGTACGACAGGCTGGGCCAAAAACATTCAGTACTTC. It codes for CASSGTTGWAKNIQYF.

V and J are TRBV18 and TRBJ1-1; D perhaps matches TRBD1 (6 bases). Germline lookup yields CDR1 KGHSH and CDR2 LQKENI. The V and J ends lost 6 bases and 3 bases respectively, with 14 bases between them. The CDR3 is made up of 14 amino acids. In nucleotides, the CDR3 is TGTGCCAGCTCCACCCGGGGGGCGGACACTGAAGCTTTCTTT. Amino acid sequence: CASSTRGADTEAFF.

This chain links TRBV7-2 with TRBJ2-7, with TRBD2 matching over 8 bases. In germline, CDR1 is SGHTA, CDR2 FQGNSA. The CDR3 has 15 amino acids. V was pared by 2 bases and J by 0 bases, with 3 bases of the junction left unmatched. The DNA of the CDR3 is TGTGCCAGCAGCTTAAGCGGGGGCAGCTCCTACGAGCAGTACTTC. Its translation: CASSLSGGSSYEQYF.

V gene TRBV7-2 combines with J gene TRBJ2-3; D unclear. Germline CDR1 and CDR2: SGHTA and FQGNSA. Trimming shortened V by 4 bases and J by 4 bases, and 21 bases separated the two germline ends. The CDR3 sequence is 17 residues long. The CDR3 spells CASSSKVRVFEPDTQYF. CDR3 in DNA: TGTGCCAGCAGCTCCAAGGTCCGGGTATTTGAGCCAGATACGCAGTATTTT.

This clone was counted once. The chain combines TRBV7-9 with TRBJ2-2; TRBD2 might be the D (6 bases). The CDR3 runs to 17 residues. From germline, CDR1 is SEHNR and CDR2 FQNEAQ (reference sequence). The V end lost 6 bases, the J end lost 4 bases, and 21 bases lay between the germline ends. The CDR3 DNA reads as TGTGCCAGCAGACCGGGCCTCCAGGGAGCGGGCACCGGGGAGCTGTTTTTT. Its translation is CASRPGLQGAGTGELFF.

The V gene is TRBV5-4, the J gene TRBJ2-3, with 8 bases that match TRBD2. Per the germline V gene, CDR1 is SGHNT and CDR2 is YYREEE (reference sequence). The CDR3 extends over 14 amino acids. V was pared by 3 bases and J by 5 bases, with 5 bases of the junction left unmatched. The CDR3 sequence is CASSSRGGQDTQYF. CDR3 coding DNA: TGTGCCAGCAGCTCCCGGGGGGGCCAAGATACGCAGTATTTT.

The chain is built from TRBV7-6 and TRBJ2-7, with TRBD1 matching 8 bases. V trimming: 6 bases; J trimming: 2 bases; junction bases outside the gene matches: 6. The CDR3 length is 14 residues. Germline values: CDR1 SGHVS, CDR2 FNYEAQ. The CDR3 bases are TGTGCCAGCAGTCCCGACAGGGGTCCCTACGAGCAGTACTTC. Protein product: CASSPDRGPYEQYF.

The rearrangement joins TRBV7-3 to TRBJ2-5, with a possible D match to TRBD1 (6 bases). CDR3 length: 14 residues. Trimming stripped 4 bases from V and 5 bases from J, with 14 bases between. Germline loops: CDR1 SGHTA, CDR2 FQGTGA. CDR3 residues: CASSSGTLRETQYF. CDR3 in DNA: TGTGCCAGCAGCTCCGGGACACTGAGGGAGACCCAGTACTTC.

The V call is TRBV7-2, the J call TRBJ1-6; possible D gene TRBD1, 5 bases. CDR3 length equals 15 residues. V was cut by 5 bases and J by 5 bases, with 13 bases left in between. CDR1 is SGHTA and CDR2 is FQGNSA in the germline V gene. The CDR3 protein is CASSVDIGDNSPLHF. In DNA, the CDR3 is TGTGCCAGCAGCGTGGACATTGGGGATAATTCACCCCTCCACTTT.

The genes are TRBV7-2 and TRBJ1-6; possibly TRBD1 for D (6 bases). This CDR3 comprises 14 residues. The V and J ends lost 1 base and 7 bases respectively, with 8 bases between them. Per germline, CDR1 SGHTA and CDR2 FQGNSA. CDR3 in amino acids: CASSLGGPNSPLHF. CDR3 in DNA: TGTGCCAGCAGCTTAGGGGGGCCGAATTCACCCCTCCACTTT.

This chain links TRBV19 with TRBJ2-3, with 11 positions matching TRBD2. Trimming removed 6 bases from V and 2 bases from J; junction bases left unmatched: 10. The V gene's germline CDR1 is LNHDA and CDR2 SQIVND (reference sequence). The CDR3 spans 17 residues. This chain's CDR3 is CASRSGTSGYFTDTQYF. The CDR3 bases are TGTGCCAGTAGGTCCGGGACTAGCGGCTATTTCACAGATACGCAGTATTTT.

CDR3 residues: CATSREGDTEAFF. CDR3 sequence (DNA): TGTGCCACCAGCAGAGAAGGGGACACTGAAGCTTTCTTT. The chain couples TRBV15 to TRBJ1-1; D is perhaps TRBD1 (5 bases). V was pared by 0 bases and J by 3 bases, with 5 bases between. The CDR3 loop spans 13 amino acids. Germline V gene data show CDR1 as LNHNV and CDR2 as YYDKDF (reference sequence). The whole variable domain, remainder taken from reference TRBV15 and TRBJ1-1, is DAMVIQNPRYQVTQFGKPVTLSCSQTLNHNVMYWYQQKSSQAPKLLFHYYDKDFNNEADTPDNFQSRRPNTSFCFLDIRSPGLGDTAMYLCATSREGDTEAFFGQGTRLTVV.

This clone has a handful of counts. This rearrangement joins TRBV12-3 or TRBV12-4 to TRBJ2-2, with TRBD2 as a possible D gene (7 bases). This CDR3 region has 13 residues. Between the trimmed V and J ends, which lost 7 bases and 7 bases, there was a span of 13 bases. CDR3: CASKKGGVGELFF. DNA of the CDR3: TGTGCCAGCAAAAAGGGGGGGGTCGGGGAGCTGTTTTTT.

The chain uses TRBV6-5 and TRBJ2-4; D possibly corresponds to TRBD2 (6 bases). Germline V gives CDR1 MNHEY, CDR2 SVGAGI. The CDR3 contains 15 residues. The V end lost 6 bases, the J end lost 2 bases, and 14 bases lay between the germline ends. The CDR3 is CASRLGGGSKNIQYF. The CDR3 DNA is TGTGCCAGCAGACTGGGGGGTGGGTCCAAAAACATTCAGTACTTC.

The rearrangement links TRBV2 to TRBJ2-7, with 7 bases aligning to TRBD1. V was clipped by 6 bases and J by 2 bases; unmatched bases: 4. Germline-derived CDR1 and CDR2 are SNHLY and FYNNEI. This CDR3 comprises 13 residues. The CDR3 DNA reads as TGTGCCAGCAGAGACACAGGGGCCTACGAGCAGTACTTC. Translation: CASRDTGAYEQYF.

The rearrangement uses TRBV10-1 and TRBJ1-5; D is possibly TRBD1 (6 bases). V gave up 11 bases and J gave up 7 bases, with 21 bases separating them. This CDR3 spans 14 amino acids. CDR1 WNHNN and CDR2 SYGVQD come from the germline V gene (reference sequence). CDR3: CAGGGRRLKQPQHF. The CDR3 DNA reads TGCGCCGGGGGGGGCCGCAGACTCAAGCAGCCCCAGCATTTT.

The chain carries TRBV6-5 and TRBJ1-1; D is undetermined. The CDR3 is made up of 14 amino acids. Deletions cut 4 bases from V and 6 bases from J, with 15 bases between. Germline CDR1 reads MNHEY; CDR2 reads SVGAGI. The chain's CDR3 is CASSSGVRLSEAFF. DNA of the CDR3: TGTGCCAGCAGTTCCGGGGTAAGGCTTTCTGAAGCTTTCTTT.

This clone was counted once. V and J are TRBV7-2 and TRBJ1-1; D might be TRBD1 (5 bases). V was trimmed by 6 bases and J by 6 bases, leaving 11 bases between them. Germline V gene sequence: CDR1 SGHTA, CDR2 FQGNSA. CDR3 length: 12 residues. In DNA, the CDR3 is TGTGCCAGCAGGCACAGGAATTCTGAAGCTTTCTTT. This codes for CASRHRNSEAFF.

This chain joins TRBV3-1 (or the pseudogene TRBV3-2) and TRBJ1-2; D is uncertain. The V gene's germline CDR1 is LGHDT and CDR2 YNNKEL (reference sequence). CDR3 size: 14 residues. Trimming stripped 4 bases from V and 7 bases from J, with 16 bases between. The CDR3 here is CASSLGEAPGGYTF. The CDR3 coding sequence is TGTGCCAGCAGCCTAGGTGAGGCCCCGGGTGGCTACACCTTC.

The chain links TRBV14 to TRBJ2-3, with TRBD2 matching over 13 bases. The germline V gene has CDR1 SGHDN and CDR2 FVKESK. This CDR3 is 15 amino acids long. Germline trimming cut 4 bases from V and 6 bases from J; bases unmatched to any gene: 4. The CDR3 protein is CASSPLAGGSDTQYF. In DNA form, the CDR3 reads TGTGCCAGCAGCCCACTAGCGGGGGGGTCCGATACGCAGTATTTT.

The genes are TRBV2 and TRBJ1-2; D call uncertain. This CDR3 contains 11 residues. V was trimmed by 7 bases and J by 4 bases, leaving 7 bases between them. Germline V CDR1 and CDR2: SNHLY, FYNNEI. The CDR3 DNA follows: TGTGCCAGCACTGACGGCTATGGCTACACCTTC. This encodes CASTDGYGYTF.

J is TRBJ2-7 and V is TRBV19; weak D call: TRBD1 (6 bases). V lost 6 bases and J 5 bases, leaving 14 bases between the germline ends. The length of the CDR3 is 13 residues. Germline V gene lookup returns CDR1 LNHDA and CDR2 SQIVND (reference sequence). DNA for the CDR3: TGTGCCAGTAGGGCCCAGGGGAGAGACGAGCAGTACTTC. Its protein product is CASRAQGRDEQYF.

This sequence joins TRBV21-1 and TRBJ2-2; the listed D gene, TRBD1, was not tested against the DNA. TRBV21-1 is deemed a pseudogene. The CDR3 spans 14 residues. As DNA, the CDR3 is TGTGCCAGCAGCAAGTTGATCCAGGTTTTAGAGCTGTTTTTT. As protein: CASSKLIQVLELFF.

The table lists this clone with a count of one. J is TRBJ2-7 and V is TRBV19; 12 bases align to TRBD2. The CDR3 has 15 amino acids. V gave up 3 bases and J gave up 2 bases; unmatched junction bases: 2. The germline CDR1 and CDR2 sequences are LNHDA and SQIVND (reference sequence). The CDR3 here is CASSIRTSGAYEQYF. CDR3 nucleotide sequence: TGTGCCAGTAGTATTCGGACTAGCGGGGCCTACGAGCAGTACTTC.

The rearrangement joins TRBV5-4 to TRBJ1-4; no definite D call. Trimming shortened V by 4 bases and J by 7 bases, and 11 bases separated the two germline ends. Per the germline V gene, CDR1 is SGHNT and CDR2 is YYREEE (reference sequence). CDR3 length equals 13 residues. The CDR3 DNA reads TGTGCCAGCAGCGGCTGGCGGGGTGAAAAACTGTTTTTT. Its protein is CASSGWRGEKLFF.

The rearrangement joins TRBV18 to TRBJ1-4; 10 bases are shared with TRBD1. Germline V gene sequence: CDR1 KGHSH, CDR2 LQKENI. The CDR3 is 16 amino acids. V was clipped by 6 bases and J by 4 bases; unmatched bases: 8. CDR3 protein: CASSRRQGAYNEKLFF. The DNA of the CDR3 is TGTGCCAGCTCCCGCCGACAGGGGGCATATAATGAAAAACTGTTTTTT.